One TCR beta chain is described in this entry. The antigen is unknown. The data are from a study of shared clonotypes between healthy human individuals. Study overall: Per donor, three plates held CD4 naive cells, three held CD4 memory, two held CD8 naive and one held CD8 memory.

CD45RO-negative, CCR7-selected cells formed the naive CD8 fraction, which excluded terminally differentiated effector memory CD45RA+ cells. Sequencing was at deep level. Method: immunoSEQ multiplex PCR; TCRdb's copy keeps in-frame clones and lacks some. The sample consists of approximately 2,000,000 clones, 93% of them appearing once. V lost 6 bases and J lost 2, with 5 bases in between. The CDR3 extends over 12 amino acids. Germline V CDR1 and CDR2: SGHTA, FQGNSA. Study outcomes and limitations: Represented genetic and exposure-history diversity was restricted by having few donors. It was observed that roughly 5.1% of naive CD4 clonotypes were shared across several donors.

This TCR was recovered from a man aged 18 to 30 in good health. Some clones in this sample may be carry-over from other donors' samples. The specimen sequenced was naive CD8+ T cells from PBMCs. The chain uses TRBV7-2 and TRBJ2-1; no definite D call. The chain's CDR3 is CASSAAYNEQFF. The CDR3 DNA reads TGTGCCAGCAGTGCCGCCTACAATGAGCAGTTCTTC.